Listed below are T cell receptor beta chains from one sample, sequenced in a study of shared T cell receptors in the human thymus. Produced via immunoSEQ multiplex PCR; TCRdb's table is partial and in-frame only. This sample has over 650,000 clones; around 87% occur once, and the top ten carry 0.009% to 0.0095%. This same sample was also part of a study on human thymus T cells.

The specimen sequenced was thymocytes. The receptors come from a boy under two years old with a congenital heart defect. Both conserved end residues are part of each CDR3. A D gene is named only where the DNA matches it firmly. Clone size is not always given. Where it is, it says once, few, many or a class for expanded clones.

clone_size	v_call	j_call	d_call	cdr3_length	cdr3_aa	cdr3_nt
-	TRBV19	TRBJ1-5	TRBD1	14	CASSTNRGTQPQHF	TGTGCCAGTAGTACAAACAGGGGTACTCAGCCCCAGCATTTT
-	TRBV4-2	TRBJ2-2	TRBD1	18	CASSPIVRTGTYTGELFF	TGTGCCAGCAGCCCCATCGTTAGGACAGGGACGTACACCGGGGAGCTGTTTTTT
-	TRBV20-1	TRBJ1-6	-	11	CSAHDTSPLHF	TGCAGTGCCCACGACACCTCACCCCTCCACTTT
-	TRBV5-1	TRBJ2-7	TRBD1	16	CASSLAWDRGGYEQYF	TGCGCCAGCAGCTTGGCTTGGGACAGGGGTGGTTACGAGCAGTACTTC
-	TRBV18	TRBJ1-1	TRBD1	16	CASSAAPGTDHTEAFF	TGTGCCAGCTCAGCGGCCCCCGGGACAGACCACACTGAAGCTTTCTTT
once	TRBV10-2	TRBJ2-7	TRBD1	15	CASTPGTGFTEEQYF	TGCGCCAGCACCCCCGGGACAGGGTTTACGGAGGAGCAGTACTTC
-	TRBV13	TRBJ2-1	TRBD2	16	CASSLSLAGGTNEQFF	TGTGCCAGCAGCTTATCCTTAGCGGGAGGAACCAATGAGCAGTTCTTC
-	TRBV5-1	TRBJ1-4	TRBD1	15	CASSLLGTANEKLFF	TGCGCCAGCAGCTTGCTCGGGACAGCTAATGAAAAACTGTTTTTT
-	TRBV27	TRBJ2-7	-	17	CATPSVAFGVIEDEQYF	TGTGCCACCCCCTCAGTGGCATTCGGAGTTATTGAGGACGAGCAGTACTTC
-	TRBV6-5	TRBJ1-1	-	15	CASSYSILWGEGAFF	TGTGCCAGCAGTTACTCTATTTTGTGGGGGGAAGGAGCTTTCTTT
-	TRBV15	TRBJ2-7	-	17	CATSRDQGPDPNYEQYF	TGTGCCACCAGCAGAGATCAGGGCCCCGACCCCAACTACGAGCAGTACTTC
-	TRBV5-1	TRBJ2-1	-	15	CASGLTGDAYNEQFF	TGCGCCAGCGGGCTCACGGGGGACGCCTACAATGAGCAGTTCTTC
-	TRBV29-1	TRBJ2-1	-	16	CSVEGSRTFSYNEQFF	TGCAGCGTTGAGGGTAGCCGAACGTTCTCCTACAATGAGCAGTTCTTC
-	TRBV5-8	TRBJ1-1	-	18	CASSSVQLLDRMNTEAFF	TGTGCCAGCAGCTCCGTACAGCTCTTGGATAGGATGAACACTGAAGCTTTCTTT
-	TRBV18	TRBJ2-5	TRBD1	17	CASSPGSRTGAQETQYF	TGTGCCAGCTCACCAGGTTCTAGGACAGGGGCCCAAGAGACCCAGTACTTC
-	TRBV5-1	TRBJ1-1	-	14	CASRGRKENTEAFF	TGCGCCAGCAGGGGCAGGAAGGAGAACACTGAAGCTTTCTTT
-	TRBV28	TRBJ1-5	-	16	CASSSLRTGRGQPQHF	TGTGCCAGCAGTTCCCTACGCACAGGGCGTGGTCAGCCCCAGCATTTT
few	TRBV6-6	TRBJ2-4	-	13	CASSYTHRDIQYF	TGTGCCAGCAGTTACACCCACAGGGACATTCAGTACTTC
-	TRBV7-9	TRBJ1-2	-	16	CASSLPPGQAGGGYTF	TGTGCCAGCAGCTTACCCCCGGGGCAGGCCGGGGGGGGCTACACCTTC
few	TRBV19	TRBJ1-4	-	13	CASSMTGSGKLFF	TGTGCCAGTAGTATGACAGGATCAGGAAAACTGTTTTTT
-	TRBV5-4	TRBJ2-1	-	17	CASSLDPTSRHYNEQFF	TGTGCCAGCAGCTTGGACCCCACTAGCAGACACTACAATGAGCAGTTCTTC
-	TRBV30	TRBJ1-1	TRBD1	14	CAWRVTGQNTEAFF	TGTGCCTGGAGGGTGACAGGGCAGAACACTGAAGCTTTCTTT
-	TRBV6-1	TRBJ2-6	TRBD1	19	CASSDGTGGESSGANVLTF	TGTGCCAGCAGTGACGGGACAGGGGGCGAGAGCTCTGGGGCCAACGTCCTGACTTTC
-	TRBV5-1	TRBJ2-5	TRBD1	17	CASSTPDRELVEETQYF	TGCGCCAGCAGCACGCCCGACAGGGAGTTAGTAGAGGAGACCCAGTACTTC
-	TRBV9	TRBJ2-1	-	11	CASSGDNEQFF	TGTGCCAGCAGCGGAGATAATGAGCAGTTCTTC
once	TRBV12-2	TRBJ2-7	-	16	CASRLALDRIIYEQYF	TGTGCAAGTCGCTTAGCCCTGGACAGGATCATCTACGAGCAGTACTTC
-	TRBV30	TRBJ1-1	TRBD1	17	CAWSVLGQGAGYTEAFF	TGTGCCTGGAGTGTACTGGGACAGGGGGCAGGCTACACTGAAGCTTTCTTT
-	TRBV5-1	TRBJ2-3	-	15	CASSFGGAPTDTQYF	TGCGCCAGCAGCTTCGGGGGTGCCCCCACAGATACGCAGTATTTT
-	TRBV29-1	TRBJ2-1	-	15	CSVDRLHHLDNEQFF	TGCAGCGTTGATCGTTTACACCATCTGGACAATGAGCAGTTCTTC
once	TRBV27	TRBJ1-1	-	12	CASSRPGTEAFF	TGTGCCAGCAGCCGTCCGGGGACTGAAGCTTTCTTT
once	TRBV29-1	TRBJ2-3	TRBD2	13	CSGLAGVSDTQYF	TGCAGCGGACTAGCGGGAGTTTCCGATACGCAGTATTTT
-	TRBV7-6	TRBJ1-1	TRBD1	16	CASSPRQGRENTEAFF	TGTGCCAGCAGCCCAAGACAGGGCAGGGAGAACACTGAAGCTTTCTTT
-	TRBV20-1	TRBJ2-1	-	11	CSAPRVNEQFF	TGCAGTGCTCCCAGGGTCAATGAGCAGTTCTTC
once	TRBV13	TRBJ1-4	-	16	CASSREGVGLNEKLFF	TGTGCCAGCAGCCGCGAGGGGGTTGGCCTTAATGAAAAACTGTTTTTT
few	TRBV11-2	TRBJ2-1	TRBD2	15	CASSLLAGAWDEQFF	TGTGCCAGCAGCTTACTAGCGGGAGCTTGGGATGAGCAGTTCTTC
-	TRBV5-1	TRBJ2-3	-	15	CASSLDANFTDTQYF	TGCGCCAGCAGCTTGGACGCCAACTTCACAGATACGCAGTATTTT
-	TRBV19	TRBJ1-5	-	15	CASSISGDSNQPQHF	TGTGCCAGTAGTATTTCCGGAGATAGCAATCAGCCCCAGCATTTT
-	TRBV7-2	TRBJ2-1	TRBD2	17	CASRSGLAGGNNNEQFF	TGTGCCAGCAGAAGTGGGCTAGCGGGGGGGAATAACAATGAGCAGTTCTTC
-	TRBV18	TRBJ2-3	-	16	CASFPQRTVPTDTQYF	TGTGCCAGCTTTCCGCAGCGGACGGTGCCCACAGATACGCAGTATTTT
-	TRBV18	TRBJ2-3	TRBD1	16	CASSRNRDRRTDTQYF	TGTGCCAGCTCACGTAACCGGGACAGGAGAACAGATACGCAGTATTTT
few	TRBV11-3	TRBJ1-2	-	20	CASSLRSRGGYRRPPYGYTF	TGTGCCAGCAGCTTAAGGAGTCGAGGGGGATACAGGAGACCTCCCTATGGCTACACCTTC
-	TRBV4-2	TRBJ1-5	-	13	CASSQRENQPQHF	TGTGCCAGCAGCCAACGGGAAAATCAGCCCCAGCATTTT
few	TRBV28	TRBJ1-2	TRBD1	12	CASMDRVYGYTF	TGTGCCAGCATGGACAGGGTCTATGGCTACACCTTC
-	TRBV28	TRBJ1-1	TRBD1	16	CASSLSPGQGFTEAFF	TGTGCCAGCAGTTTATCGCCCGGACAGGGGTTCACTGAAGCTTTCTTT
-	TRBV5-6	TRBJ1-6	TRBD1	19	CASSLNWDRGLRIGSPLHF	TGTGCCAGCAGCTTGAATTGGGACAGGGGGCTCCGAATCGGTTCACCCCTCCACTTT
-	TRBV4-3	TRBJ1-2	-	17	CASSQVVRRLANYGYTF	TGCGCCAGCAGCCAAGTTGTTCGTCGACTAGCTAACTATGGCTACACCTTC
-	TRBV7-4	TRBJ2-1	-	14	CASSPLAGNVKQFF	TGTGCCAGCAGCCCGTTAGCAGGGAATGTTAAGCAGTTCTTC
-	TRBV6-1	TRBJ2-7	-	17	CASSEGVDSLSSYEQYF	TGTGCCAGCAGTGAAGGAGTGGACTCCTTGAGCTCCTACGAGCAGTACTTC
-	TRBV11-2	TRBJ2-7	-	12	CASTPISYEQYF	TGTGCCAGCACCCCTATCTCCTACGAGCAGTACTTC
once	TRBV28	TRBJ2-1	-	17	CASSSLAGPLRYNEQFF	TGTGCCAGCAGTTCTTTGGCGGGACCGCTAAGGTACAATGAGCAGTTCTTC
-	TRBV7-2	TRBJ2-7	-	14	CASSLAFLALEQYF	TGTGCCAGCAGCTTAGCATTTCTAGCGCTAGAGCAGTACTTC
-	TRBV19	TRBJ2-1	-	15	CASSIARDSYNEQFF	TGTGCCAGTAGTATAGCCAGGGACTCCTACAATGAGCAGTTCTTC
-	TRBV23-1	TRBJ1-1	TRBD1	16	CASDAYIPHRGPEAFF	TGCGCCAGTGATGCATACATACCCCACAGGGGGCCTGAAGCTTTCTTT
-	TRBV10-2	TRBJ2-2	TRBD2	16	CASSRLAGGFHGELFF	TGCGCCAGCAGTAGGCTAGCGGGGGGTTTCCACGGGGAGCTGTTTTTT
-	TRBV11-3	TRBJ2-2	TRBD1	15	CASSSGQGNTGELFF	TGTGCCAGCAGCTCGGGACAGGGGAACACCGGGGAGCTGTTTTTT
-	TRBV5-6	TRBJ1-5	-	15	CASSSGRGSNQPQHF	TGTGCCAGCAGCTCTGGCAGGGGTAGCAATCAGCCCCAGCATTTT
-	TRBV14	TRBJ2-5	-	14	CASSQGRGQETQYF	TGTGCCAGCAGCCAAGGGCGGGGCCAAGAGACCCAGTACTTC
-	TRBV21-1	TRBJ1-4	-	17	CASSKDRGNSEYEKLFF	TGTGCCAGCAGCAAAGACCGGGGGAACAGCGAATACGAAAAACTGTTTTTT
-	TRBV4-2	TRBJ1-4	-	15	CASSQTGSTNEKLFF	TGTGCCAGCAGCCAAACAGGGTCTACTAATGAAAAACTGTTTTTT
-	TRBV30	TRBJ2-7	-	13	CAWSFLVNYEQYF	TGTGCCTGGAGTTTTCTAGTAAACTACGAGCAGTACTTC